The text below deals with one T cell receptor (beta chain). Its antigen is unknown. This entry is derived from a study of cytomegalovirus exposure and HLA in healthy donors. Study at large: An analysis done earlier identified 90 million to 120 million unique TCR beta sequences from about 179 million T cells. Study-wide points: Later work found that TCR association rates differed between HLA loci; DRB1 had the most and HLA-C the fewest. V- and J-gene trimming of TCR beta was linked (in a later analysis) to a missense DCLRE1C variant.

The PCR had 60 Vbeta and 13 Jbeta primers. Libraries were prepared by immunoSEQ multiplex PCR; TCRdb keeps only in-frame clonotypes and omits some of them. The sample includes about 98,000 clones, under 85% of them seen just once. Trimming left V 3 bases short and J 2 bases short, with 9 bases between. Germline V gene data show CDR1 as MGHRA and CDR2 as YSYEKL. The CDR3 totals 14 residues. The rearrangement uses TRBV4-1 and TRBJ2-3; D may be TRBD1 (5 bases). Input material: PBMCs. The sequence was obtained from a man aged 18-30 years in good health and CMV-seropositive. CDR3 sequence: CASSHQGSTDTQYF. The CDR3 DNA reads TGCGCCAGCAGCCACCAGGGATCCACAGATACGCAGTATTTT.